The sequence of this TCR beta chain was determined in a study of cytomegalovirus exposure and HLA in healthy donors. Germline V gives CDR1 ENHRY, CDR2 SYGVKD. The CDR3 has 14 residues. The V and J ends lost 1 base and 3 bases respectively, with 9 bases between them. To note about this clone: Its antigen is unidentified.

Primers: 60 Vbeta forward and 13 Jbeta reverse. Profiling relied on immunoSEQ multiplex PCR, and the TCRdb table lists in-frame clones only, not all of them. Of about 130,000 clones in the sample, 10% are singletons; the top ten hold around 4.6%. Findings and limits, study-wide: A later analysis reported that several of the most significant clusters appeared to be linked to common viral pathogens, among them Epstein-Barr virus.

The chain uses TRBV10-3 and TRBJ1-1; possibly TRBD1 for D (6 bases). Sequenced input: PBMCs. The clonotype comes from a woman under 30 in good health and CMV-seropositive. The DNA of the CDR3 is TGTGCCATCAGTGAGTTAGGGGGGGACACTGAAGCTTTCTTT. It translates to CAISELGGDTEAFF.